What follows are 32 T cell receptor beta chains derived from one specimen sequenced in a study of CD8 T cells in ankylosing spondylitis. One entry per CDR3 protein, called by TCRdb with MiXCR from the 5' RACE reads. The sample has approximately 240,000 distinct CDR3 sequences; 8% to 11% are singletons. The sequencing input was blood, either unsorted or a sorted T cell fraction (not recorded which). These receptor sequences come from a male donor with ankylosing spondylitis or in good health (not recorded which).

The chain uses TRBV5-1 and TRBJ2-2; D is possibly TRBD1 (5 bases). The V end was cut by 4 bases, the J end by 17 bases, with 39 bases between. Germline-derived CDR1 and CDR2 are SGHRS and YFSETQ. The CDR3 extends over 19 amino acids. This CDR3 is CASSVNTHTGVFLVVCCFF. The CDR3 DNA reads TGCGCCAGCAGCGTGAACACACACACAGGCGTTTTTTTGGTCGTGTGCTGTTTTTTT.

This clonotype has only a few counts. V and J are TRBV11-2 and TRBJ2-5, with D unclear. Trimming cost V 0 bases and J 5 bases, with 13 bases left between them. Germline V CDR1 and CDR2: SGHAT, FQNNGV. CDR3 length: 15 residues. CDR3 in DNA: TGTGCCAGCAGCTTAGATCCCGGCTTCGGGGAGACCCAGTACTTC. This translates into CASSLDPGFGETQYF.

This clonotype has ten or more counts. This chain connects TRBV5-6 to TRBJ1-4; 7 bases line up with TRBD1. The CDR3 is made up of 16 amino acids. Losses at the gene ends were 4 bases for V and 4 bases for J; bases not matched to a gene: 10. CDR1 is SGHDT, CDR2 YYEEEE, per germline. This chain's CDR3 is CASSILGQLLNEKLFF. DNA for the CDR3: TGTGCCAGCAGCATTCTGGGACAGCTTCTTAATGAAAAACTGTTTTTT.

Worth noting for this clonotype: The germline gene is not matched at one end of the junction; a read error may be the cause. The chain links TRBV6-5 to TRBJ2-7; possibly TRBD1 or TRBD2 for D (6 bases each). CDR1 is MNHEY and CDR2 is SVGAGI in the germline V gene. The CDR3 sequence is 15 residues long. This CDR3 is CTSSYKGGRGSEQYF. In nucleotides, the CDR3 is TGTACCAGCAGTTACAAGGGGGGAAGGGGAAGCGAGCAATACTTC.

The table lists this clonotype with many counts. The chain uses TRBV12-3 or TRBV12-4 and TRBJ1-1; 12 bases agree with TRBD1. This CDR3 has 20 amino acids. V shed 4 bases, J shed 7 bases, and the junction held 22 bases outside the gene matches. DNA for the CDR3: TGTGCCAGCAGTTCCGTGGGGACAGGGGGCGCGAATGGCCTTATCAGTGAAGCTTTCTTT. It translates to CASSSVGTGGANGLISEAFF.

In its sample, this clonotype was seen many times. V gene TRBV10-3 combines with J gene TRBJ2-5, with 9 bases that match TRBD2. V shed 5 bases, J shed 3 bases, and the junction held 1 base outside the gene matches. From germline, CDR1 is ENHRY and CDR2 SYGVKD. This CDR3 is 13 amino acids long. Written as DNA, the CDR3 is TGTGCCATCAGTCGGACTAGCGAAGAGACCCAGTACTTC. This gives the protein CAISRTSEETQYF.

This clonotype was seen repeatedly, ten times or more. The chain has TRBV13 and TRBJ2-2, with D possibly matching TRBD2 (5 bases). Germline CDR1 and CDR2: PRHDT and FYEKMQ (reference sequence). This CDR3 has 13 residues. The ends were cut back, 2 bases at V and 6 bases at J, with 7 bases in the middle. In nucleotides, the CDR3 is TGTGCCAGCAGCTTAATGGGAGCCGGGGAGCTGTTTTTT. The encoded protein is CASSLMGAGELFF.

In its sample, this clonotype was seen many times. The gene calls are TRBV2 and TRBJ2-7; no firm D call. Trimming took 1 base from V and 0 from J, leaving 7 bases between them. This CDR3 contains 14 residues. CDR1 is SNHLY, CDR2 FYNNEI, per germline. The CDR3 region has the DNA TGTGCCAGCAGTGAAGGGGCAGTCTCCTACGAGCAGTACTTC. It is translated as CASSEGAVSYEQYF.

V gene TRBV7-2 combines with J gene TRBJ2-7; D is undetermined. The CDR3 is made up of 15 amino acids. CDR1 and CDR2 (germline): SGHTA, FQGNSA. V lost 1 base to trimming and J lost 3 bases, with 13 bases between them. This CDR3 reads CASSLEIRKNYEQYF. As DNA, the CDR3 is TGTGCCAGCAGCTTAGAAATTAGGAAGAACTACGAGCAGTACTTC.

In this sample, this clonotype turned up many times. CDR3 sequence reads: CASSGRQEGGYTF. The CDR3, as DNA: TGTGCCAGCAGTGGGAGGCAGGAAGGAGGCTACACCTTC. The chain has TRBV2 and TRBJ1-2; D remains ambiguous. Germline V CDR1 and CDR2: SNHLY, FYNNEI. The CDR3 totals 13 residues. Trimming left V 4 bases short and J 8 bases short, with 14 bases between. The variable domain in full, with the rest retrieved from reference TRBV2 and TRBJ1-2, is EPEVTQTPSHQVTQMGQEVILRCVPISNHLYFYWYRQILGQKVEFLVSFYNNEISEKSEIFDDQFSVERPDGSNFTLKIRSTKLEDSAMYFCASSGRQEGGYTFGSGTRLTVV.

V is TRBV29-1 and J is TRBJ1-2; 7 bases are a match to TRBD1. J was trimmed by 5 bases and V by 5 bases; bases with no gene match: 5. The CDR3 sequence is 12 residues long. Germline V gene data show CDR1 as SQVTM and CDR2 as ANQGSEA. The CDR3 DNA reads TGCAGCGTTCCTACAGGGGCATATGGCTACACCTTC. Amino acid sequence: CSVPTGAYGYTF.

In its sample, this clonotype was seen many times. The V and J genes are TRBV30 and TRBJ2-2; the D gene is possibly TRBD1 (5 bases). CDR1 and CDR2 (germline): GTSNPN, SVGIG (reference sequence). The CDR3 length is 15 residues. Trimming cost V 1 base and J 0 bases, with 9 bases left between them. The CDR3 is CAWSGGSANTGELFF. In nucleotides, the CDR3 is TGTGCCTGGAGTGGGGGCAGCGCGAACACCGGGGAGCTGTTTTTT. Full variable domain (outside the CDR3, taken from reference TRBV30 and TRBJ2-2): SQTIHQWPATLVQPVGSPLSLECTVEGTSNPNLYWYRQAAGRGLQLLFYSVGIGQISSEVPQNLSASRPQDRQFILSSKKLLLSDSGFYLCAWSGGSANTGELFFGEGSRLTVL.

This clonotype was observed at least ten times. The rearrangement joins TRBV7-9 to TRBJ2-7; 7 bases align to TRBD2. Germline CDR1 reads SEHNR; CDR2 reads FQNEAQ (reference sequence). This CDR3 spans 11 amino acids. With V trimmed by 10 bases and J by 1 base, 1 base remained unmatched. The CDR3 is CATGGSYEQYF. The CDR3 DNA is TGTGCCACCGGGGGGTCCTACGAGCAGTACTTC.

The V and J genes are TRBV4-2 and TRBJ1-5; D gene unclear. The CDR3 is 14 amino acids. V was pared by 0 bases and J by 4 bases, with 7 bases between. CDR1 and CDR2 (germline): LGHNA, YNFKEQ. The CDR3: CASSQEAGNQPQHF. CDR3 DNA sequence: TGTGCCAGCAGCCAAGAGGCAGGAAATCAGCCCCAGCATTTT.

This clonotype was seen more than once but under ten times. A much larger clone lies one base from this, so it may be a read error. This sequence joins TRBV9 and TRBJ2-7, with 7 bases matching TRBD2. The CDR3 is 13 amino acids. V was clipped by 0 bases and J by 6 bases; unmatched bases: 3. Germline lookup yields CDR1 SGDLS and CDR2 YYNGEE. The CDR3 loop reads CASSVAGGGEQYF. CDR3 in DNA: TGTGCCAGCAGCGTAGCTGGGGGGGGCGAGCAGTACTTC.

This clonotype appeared a few times. One end of the junction varies from germline; a read error may be responsible. The chain is built from TRBV12-3 or TRBV12-4 and TRBJ2-3; TRBD2 agrees at 11 bases. The CDR3 contains 17 residues. CDR3 in DNA: TGTACCAGCAGTTTGACTAGCGGGAATGTGGGCACAGATACGCAGTATTTT. This encodes CTSSLTSGNVGTDTQYF.

This clonotype was observed at least ten times. The rearrangement uses TRBV21-1 and TRBJ2-1; the D call in the table, TRBD2, was not verified against the DNA. TRBV21-1 is a pseudogene segment. The CDR3 length is 17 residues. The CDR3 DNA reads TGTGCCAGCAGCAAAGCGGGGAGGGTAGCCTGTTTTTATGAGCAGTTCTTC. It specifies CASSKAGRVACFYEQFF.

This clonotype was recorded many times. The chain links TRBV7-8 to TRBJ2-3, with unresolved D. CDR1 is SGHVS and CDR2 is FQNEAQ in the germline V gene. The CDR3 loop spans 14 amino acids. V was cut by 10 bases and J by 6 bases, with 20 bases left in between. The CDR3 DNA sequence: TGTGCCATAACACCCGAACACCTCCAGGATACGCAGTATTTT. Encoded protein: CAITPEHLQDTQYF.

This clonotype was detected only a few times. The rearrangement joins TRBV6-1 to TRBJ1-5; no definite D call. The CDR3 is 14 residues long. Germline V gene lookup returns CDR1 MNHNS and CDR2 SASEGT. V was trimmed by 5 bases and J by 5 bases, leaving 13 bases between them. CDR3 amino acids: CASSTAEGYQPQHF. As DNA, the CDR3 is TGTGCCAGCAGTACAGCGGAGGGTTATCAGCCCCAGCATTTT.

The chain links TRBV6-5 to TRBJ1-3, with D possibly TRBD1 on 6 matching bases. Germline V CDR1 and CDR2: MNHEY, SVGAGI. This CDR3 comprises 15 residues. Trimming took 3 bases from V and 2 from J, leaving 11 bases between them. The DNA for the CDR3 is TGTGCCAGCAGTTATACCGGGACACCTGGAAACACCATATATTTT. Amino acid sequence: CASSYTGTPGNTIYF.

The table lists this clonotype with many counts. V usage is TRBV12-3 or TRBV12-4 and J usage is TRBJ1-1; D is perhaps TRBD1 (5 bases). V was cut by 5 bases and J by 1 base, with 11 bases left in between. The CDR3 consists of 14 residues. DNA of the CDR3: TGTGCCAGCAGTCTGGGACCGCAGAACACTGAAGCTTTCTTT. Translating gives CASSLGPQNTEAFF.

The gene calls are TRBV29-1 and TRBJ2-5; no clear D. Germline CDR1 and CDR2: SQVTM and ANQGSEA. V lost 4 bases and J 5 bases, leaving 14 bases between the germline ends. The CDR3 sequence is 13 residues long. The CDR3 DNA follows: TGCAGCGTTGGGTCGACTGTGCGGGAGACCCAGTACTTC. It encodes CSVGSTVRETQYF.

This clonotype was detected ten times or more. The genes are TRBV18 and TRBJ2-1; D gene unclear. Germline lookup yields CDR1 KGHSH and CDR2 LQKENI. Trimming took 4 bases from V and 2 from J, leaving 18 bases between them. There are 17 residues in the CDR3. CDR3 sequence: CASSLSTLDLAYNEQFF. As DNA, the CDR3 is TGTGCCAGCTCACTTAGCACCCTCGATCTAGCCTACAATGAGCAGTTCTTC.

This chain links TRBV29-1 with TRBJ2-3, with D perhaps given as TRBD1 or TRBD2 (5 bases each). Trimming shortened V by 6 bases and J by 1 base, and 14 bases separated the two germline ends. The CDR3 contains 14 residues. Germline CDR1 is SQVTM and CDR2 is ANQGSEA. The CDR3 region is CSVSRDPGTDTQYF. For the CDR3, the DNA is TGCAGCGTCAGCCGGGACCCCGGCACAGATACGCAGTATTTT.

This clonotype came up many times. The chain combines TRBV5-1 with TRBJ2-1, with 8 bases aligning to TRBD1. V shed 3 bases and J 2 bases; nucleotides not matched to a gene: 13. The CDR3 has 18 amino acids. The germline V gene has CDR1 SGHRS and CDR2 YFSETQ. The CDR3 spells CASSSAGGVIGAYNEQFF. The DNA for the CDR3 is TGCGCCAGCAGCTCTGCAGGGGGCGTGATCGGGGCCTACAATGAGCAGTTCTTC.

The sample holds many counts of this clonotype. V is TRBV29-1 and J is TRBJ2-6; a weak D match, TRBD1 (7 bases). The CDR3 spans 15 residues. V dropped 6 bases and J dropped 4 bases, with 16 bases sitting between them. Germline values: CDR1 SQVTM, CDR2 ANQGSEA. The CDR3 nucleotides read TGCAGCGTGGCTCAGGGGGGCGCCGGGGCCAACGTCCTGACTTTC. Its protein product is CSVAQGGAGANVLTF. Full variable domain (missing parts from reference TRBV29-1 and TRBJ2-6): SAVISQKPSRDICQRGTSLTIQCQVDSQVTMMFWYRQQPGQSLTLIATANQGSEATYESGFVIDKFPISRPNLTFSTLTVSNMSPEDSSIYLCSVAQGGAGANVLTFGAGSRLTVL.

The sample holds a few counts of this clonotype. The rearrangement links TRBV19 to TRBJ1-4, with a weak D call TRBD1 (6 bases). The CDR3 consists of 13 residues. CDR1 LNHDA and CDR2 SQIVND come from the germline V gene (reference sequence). Trimming pared 7 bases from V and 6 bases from J, leaving 12 bases between. CDR3 sequence reads: CASTGGQDEKLFF. The CDR3 DNA reads as TGTGCCAGTACCGGGGGCCAGGATGAAAAACTGTTTTTT.

In its sample, this clonotype was seen many times. The rearrangement links TRBV20-1 to TRBJ2-3, with 16 positions matching TRBD2. The CDR3 totals 16 residues. Germline CDR1 and CDR2: DFQATT and SNEGSKA (reference sequence). With V trimmed by 1 base and J by 4 bases, 2 bases remained unmatched. CDR3: CSARAGTSGRADTQYF. As DNA, the CDR3 is TGCAGTGCTAGAGCCGGGACTAGCGGGAGGGCAGATACGCAGTATTTT.

At least ten counts were recorded for this clonotype. V usage is TRBV20-1 and J usage is TRBJ2-3; D is ambiguous. CDR3 size: 13 residues. Trimming cost V 5 bases and J 6 bases, with 15 bases left between them. CDR1 and CDR2 from the germline V gene are DFQATT and SNEGSKA (reference sequence). The CDR3 loop is CSAPDSSGDTQYF. Written as DNA, the CDR3 is TGCAGTGCTCCTGATTCTTCCGGTGATACGCAGTATTTT.

CDR3 region: CASAVGALGGEQYF. The DNA of the CDR3 is TGTGCCAGTGCGGTAGGGGCCCTCGGCGGCGAGCAGTACTTC. The chain carries TRBV11-1 and TRBJ2-7; D is possibly TRBD1 (5 bases). The V end lost 9 bases, the J end lost 6 bases, and 21 bases lay between the germline ends. Germline V gives CDR1 SGHAT, CDR2 FQDESV (reference sequence). The CDR3 contains 14 residues.

There are many counts of this clonotype. This chain connects TRBV7-2 to TRBJ1-4; D ambiguous. Per the germline V gene, CDR1 is SGHTA and CDR2 is FQGNSA. Trimming took 5 bases from V and 0 from J, leaving 10 bases between them. This CDR3 comprises 15 residues. This chain's CDR3 is CASSPRRATNEKLFF. The CDR3 nucleotides read TGTGCCAGCAGCCCCCGACGAGCAACTAATGAAAAACTGTTTTTT.

This clonotype was recorded many times. This chain links TRBV5-1 with TRBJ2-2; TRBD2 aligns across 9 bases. The CDR3 covers 14 residues. Germline-derived CDR1 and CDR2 are SGHRS and YFSETQ. Losses at the gene ends were 6 bases for V and 4 bases for J; bases not matched to a gene: 4. The CDR3 region has the DNA TGCGCCAGCACTTCGACTAGCGGCACCGGGGAGCTGTTTTTT. Its translation is CASTSTSGTGELFF. Drawing the rest from reference TRBV5-1 and TRBJ2-2, the complete variable domain is KAGVTQTPRYLIKTRGQQVTLSCSPISGHRSVSWYQQTPGQGLQFLFEYFSETQRNKGNFPGRFSGRQFSNSRSEMNVSTLELGDSALYLCASTSTSGTGELFFGEGSRLTVL.